This TCR beta chain was identified in a study of CD8+CD57+ T cells in acquired aplastic anemia. Study-wide context: DNA per sorted CD4+ or CD8+ sample ranged about 0.2 to 30 ug, averaging 3.2 ug. Notes on the study in general: Patients and controls shared about 30 CD8+ CDR3 sequences. In CD8+ cells, Simpson's diversity showed no significant difference between patients and controls.

Patients selected for sequencing had displayed CD8+CD57+ cell expansion by flow cytometry. There was no therapy given to any patient before the blood sampling took place. CDR3 and TCR beta VDJ profiling relied on a genomic DNA template. Each CDR3 protein is one row after TCRdb ran MiXCR on the reads. The sample consists of approximately 220,000 distinct CDR3 sequences, around half of them appearing once. CDR3 length: 14 residues. Germline V gives CDR1 DFQATT, CDR2 SNEGSKA (reference sequence). Trimming took off 7 bases at V and 0 bases at J, with 15 bases between the two ends. On this clonotype: The target antigen is unknown.

This chain links TRBV20-1 with TRBJ1-2, with D perhaps matching TRBD1 (5 bases). Sequences were obtained from sorted CD4+, CD8+, or CD8+CD57+ T cells (not recorded which) from PBMCs. The receptor was derived from a human donor with aplastic anemia. CDR3 DNA: TGCAGTGTCCCCCCGGCAGGGCCTAACTATGGCTACACCTTC. It specifies CSVPPAGPNYGYTF.